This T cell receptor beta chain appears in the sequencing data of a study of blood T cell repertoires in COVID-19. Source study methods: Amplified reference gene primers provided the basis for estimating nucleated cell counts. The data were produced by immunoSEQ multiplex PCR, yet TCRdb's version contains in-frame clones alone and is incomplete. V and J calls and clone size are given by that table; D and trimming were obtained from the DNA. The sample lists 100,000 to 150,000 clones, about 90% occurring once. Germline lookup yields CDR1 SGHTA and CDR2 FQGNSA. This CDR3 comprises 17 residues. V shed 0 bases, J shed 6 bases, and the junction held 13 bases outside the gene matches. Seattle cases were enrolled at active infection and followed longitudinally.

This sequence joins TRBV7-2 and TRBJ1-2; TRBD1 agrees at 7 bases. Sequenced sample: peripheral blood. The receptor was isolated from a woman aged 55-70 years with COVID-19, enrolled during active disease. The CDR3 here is CASSLATHSTGKDGYTF. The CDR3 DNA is TGTGCCAGCAGCTTAGCGACCCACTCGACAGGGAAGGATGGCTACACCTTC.